This entry lists 14 T cell receptor beta chains sequenced from one sample in a study of T cells after yellow fever vaccination. One entry per CDR3 protein, called by TCRdb with MiXCR from the 5' RACE reads. This sample has some 200,000 distinct CDR3 sequences, with about 10% found just once. The sample was CD8+ T cells sorted from PBMCs, taken 15 days after the yellow fever booster vaccination. The receptor source for this set is a man younger than 30 who received the YFV17D yellow fever vaccine.

A remark on this clonotype: An end of the junction does not agree with germline; a read error may underlie this. In nucleotides, the CDR3 is TGCGCCAGCAGCAGAGATTCGGGACGGCTCACAGTTACGCAGTATTTT. Translating gives CASSRDSGRLTVTQYF. The chain is built from TRBV5-1 and TRBJ2-3, with D possibly being TRBD1 or TRBD2 (5 bases each). CDR1 SGHRS and CDR2 YFSETQ come from the germline V gene. This CDR3 has 16 amino acids.

This clonotype occurred a few times. Germline and junction disagree at one end, which may indicate a read error. The CDR3 loop reads CANSREFTEAFF. CDR3 DNA: TGTGCCAACAGCAGAGAATTCACTGAAGCTTTCTTT. The V gene is TRBV15, the J gene TRBJ1-1; D uncertain. Germline CDR1 is LNHNV and CDR2 is YYDKDF (reference sequence). The CDR3 is 12 residues long.

The CDR3 bases are TGTGCCAGCAGCCCTCAGGGGCAGGGAATGAAAAACGCGTTTTTT. This encodes CASSPQGQGMKNAFF. The chain combines TRBV6-5 with TRBJ1-4, with a weak D call TRBD1 (6 bases). The V end lost 6 bases, the J end lost 16 bases, and 27 bases lay between the germline ends. Germline values: CDR1 MNHEY, CDR2 SVGAGI. The CDR3 contains 15 residues.

The table lists this clonotype with a count of one. The chain joins TRBV7-8 to TRBJ2-3, with 8 bases lining up with TRBD2. The CDR3 spans 17 residues. CDR1 is SGHVS and CDR2 is FQNEAQ in the germline V gene. V lost 5 bases, J lost 7 bases, and 17 bases stayed unmatched. CDR3 DNA: TGTGCCAGCAGCCCGCCCACTTGGCGGGGGGCCGCGAATACGCAGTATTTT. Protein sequence: CASSPPTWRGAANTQYF.

V and J are TRBV5-4 and TRBJ2-3; 10 bases fit TRBD2. Germline CDR1 reads SGHNT; CDR2 reads YYREEE (reference sequence). With 6 bases clipped from V and 6 bases from J, the junction kept 16 bases outside the gene matches. The CDR3 consists of 17 residues. The CDR3, as DNA: TGTGCCAGCACCGACGGCGGGAGGCTAGCGGGGGTGGATACGCAGTATTTT. As protein: CASTDGGRLAGVDTQYF.

V and J are TRBV27 and TRBJ1-6; D may be TRBD1 (5 bases). Germline loops: CDR1 MNHEY, CDR2 SMNVEV (reference sequence). The CDR3 length is 13 residues. V lost 5 bases to trimming and J lost 13 bases, with 15 bases between them. CDR3 nucleotides: TGTGCCAGCAGTAGGAGGGGATATTACCCCCTCCACTTT. Translating it yields CASSRRGYYPLHF.

The chain is built from TRBV19 and TRBJ2-3, with 8 bases aligning to TRBD2. The CDR3 totals 20 residues. Losses at the gene ends were 5 bases for V and 1 base for J; bases not matched to a gene: 20. Germline V gene lookup returns CDR1 LNHDA and CDR2 SQIVND (reference sequence). CDR3 in DNA: TGTGCCAGTAGTGCCCCGTTAGTGATTTGGGCTAGCGGGCGCACAGATACGCAGTATTTT. This encodes CASSAPLVIWASGRTDTQYF.

This clonotype was observed at least ten times. V gene TRBV9 combines with J gene TRBJ2-6; D perhaps matches TRBD1 (6 bases). In germline, CDR1 is SGDLS, CDR2 YYNGEE. The CDR3 runs 15 residues. V lost 4 bases to trimming and J lost 2 bases, with 10 bases between them. This chain's CDR3 is CASSLQGTGANVLTF. The CDR3 bases are TGTGCCAGCAGCCTGCAGGGGACTGGGGCCAACGTCCTGACTTTC.

The rearrangement joins TRBV12-3 or TRBV12-4 to TRBJ1-1; no definite D call. The V gene lost 7 bases and the J gene lost 0 bases, with 6 bases spanning the gap. The CDR3 is 12 residues long. The CDR3 here is CASKQMNTEAFF. DNA of the CDR3: TGTGCCAGCAAGCAAATGAACACTGAAGCTTTCTTT.

Here the CDR3 reads CASSRGFGQGASEQFF. In nucleotides, the CDR3 is TGTGCCAGCAGCCGAGGATTCGGACAGGGGGCCTCTGAGCAGTTCTTC. This chain links TRBV11-2 with TRBJ2-1; 11 bases fit TRBD1. There are 16 residues in the CDR3. Trimming removed 5 bases from V and 9 bases from J; junction bases left unmatched: 12. Germline loops: CDR1 SGHAT, CDR2 FQNNGV. The complete variable domain, with remaining parts taken from reference TRBV11-2 and TRBJ2-1, reads EAGVAQSPRYKIIEKRQSVAFWCNPISGHATLYWYQQILGQGPKLLIQFQNNGVVDDSQLPKDRFSAERLKGVDSTLKIQPAKLEDSAVYLCASSRGFGQGASEQFFGPGTRLTVL.

The chain links TRBV6-2 or TRBV6-3 to TRBJ1-5; D uncertain. Trimming shortened V by 5 bases and J by 2 bases, and 13 bases separated the two germline ends. Germline CDR1 is MNHEY and CDR2 is SVGEGT. CDR3 length: 15 residues. The CDR3 DNA sequence: TGTGCCAGCAGTGGCCGACCGGACGGCAATCAGCCCCAGCATTTT. Protein sequence: CASSGRPDGNQPQHF.

This clonotype showed up just a few times. The chain employs TRBV4-2 and TRBJ2-3, with TRBD1 as a possible D gene (5 bases). CDR1 is LGHNA and CDR2 is YNFKEQ in the germline V gene. The CDR3 is made up of 15 amino acids. Trimming took off 0 bases at V and 4 bases at J, with 11 bases between the two ends. CDR3 sequence (DNA): TGTGCCAGCAGCCAAGACAGGGCCGGCGCAGATACGCAGTATTTT. Protein: CASSQDRAGADTQYF.

This chain joins TRBV7-9 and TRBJ1-1; no clear D. Germline V lookup: CDR1 SEHNR, CDR2 FQNEAQ (reference sequence). The CDR3 extends over 11 amino acids. V lost 5 bases, J lost 10 bases, and 11 bases lay in between. In DNA, the CDR3 is TGTGCCAGCAGCCCAGCAGAAGGAGCTTTCTTT. Its translation: CASSPAEGAFF.

Ten or more counts support this clonotype. This rearrangement joins TRBV9 to TRBJ1-1, with TRBD1 matching over 7 bases. The CDR3 extends over 15 amino acids. The V gene's germline CDR1 is SGDLS and CDR2 YYNGEE. The ends lost 4 bases at V and 3 bases at J; junction bases unmatched: 9. The CDR3 DNA reads TGTGCCAGCAGCCCCAGACAGGGACTGGACACTGAAGCTTTCTTT. It specifies CASSPRQGLDTEAFF.